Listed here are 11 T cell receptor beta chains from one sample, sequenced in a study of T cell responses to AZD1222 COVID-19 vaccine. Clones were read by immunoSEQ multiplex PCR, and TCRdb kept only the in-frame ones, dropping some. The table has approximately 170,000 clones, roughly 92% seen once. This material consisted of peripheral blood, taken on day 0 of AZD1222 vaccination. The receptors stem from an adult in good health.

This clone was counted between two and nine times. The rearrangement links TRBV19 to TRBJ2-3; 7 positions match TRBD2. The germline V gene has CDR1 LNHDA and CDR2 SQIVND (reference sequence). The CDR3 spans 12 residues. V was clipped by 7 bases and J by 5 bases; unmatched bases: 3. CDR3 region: CASIPGGDTQYF. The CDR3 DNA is TGTGCCAGTATCCCGGGGGGAGATACGCAGTATTTT.

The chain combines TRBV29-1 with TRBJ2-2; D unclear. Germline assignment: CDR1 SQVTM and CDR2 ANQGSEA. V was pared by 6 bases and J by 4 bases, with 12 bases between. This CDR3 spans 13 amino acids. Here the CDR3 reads CSVPSLGTGELFF. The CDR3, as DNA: TGCAGCGTCCCTTCTCTGGGCACCGGGGAGCTGTTTTTT.

CDR3 amino acids: CASSSSGTDEQYF. CDR3 bases: TGTGCCAGCAGCTCTAGCGGGACCGACGAGCAGTACTTC. The chain has TRBV5-4 and TRBJ2-7, with 9 bases lining up with TRBD2. The germline V gene encodes CDR1 SGHNT and CDR2 YYREEE (reference sequence). J gave up 5 bases and V 3 bases, and 3 bases lay outside the gene matches. The CDR3 runs 13 residues.

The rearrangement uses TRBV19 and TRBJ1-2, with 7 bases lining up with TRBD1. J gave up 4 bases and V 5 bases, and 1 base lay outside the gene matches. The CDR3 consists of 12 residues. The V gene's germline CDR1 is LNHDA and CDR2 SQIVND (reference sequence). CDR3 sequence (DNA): TGTGCCAGTAGTGGGGACAGCTATGGCTACACCTTC. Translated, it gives CASSGDSYGYTF. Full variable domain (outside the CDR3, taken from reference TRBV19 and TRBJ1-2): DGGITQSPKYLFRKEGQNVTLSCEQNLNHDAMYWYRQDPGQGLRLIYYSQIVNDFQKGDIAEGYSVSREKKESFPLTVTSAQKNPTAFYLCASSGDSYGYTFGSGTRLTVV.

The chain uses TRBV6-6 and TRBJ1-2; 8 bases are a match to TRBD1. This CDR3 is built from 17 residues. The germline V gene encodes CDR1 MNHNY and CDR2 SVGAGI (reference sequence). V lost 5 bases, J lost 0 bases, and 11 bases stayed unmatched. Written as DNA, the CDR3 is TGTGCCAGCAGTCCCTGGACAGGGAGGGCCCCTAACTATGGCTACACCTTC. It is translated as CASSPWTGRAPNYGYTF.

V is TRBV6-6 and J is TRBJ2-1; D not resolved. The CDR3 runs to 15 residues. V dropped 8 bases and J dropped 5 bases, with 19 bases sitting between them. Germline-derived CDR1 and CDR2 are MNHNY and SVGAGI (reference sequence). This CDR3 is CASSLGFRPHNEQFF. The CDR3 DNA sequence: TGTGCCAGCTCCCTGGGGTTTCGGCCGCACAATGAGCAGTTCTTC.

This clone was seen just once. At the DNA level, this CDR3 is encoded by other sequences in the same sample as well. The CDR3 coding sequence is TGTGCCAGCAGTTTGGCAGGGAATCAGCCCCAGCATTTT. This translates into CASSLAGNQPQHF. The V and J genes are TRBV27 and TRBJ1-5; D may be TRBD1 (5 bases). Germline V CDR1 and CDR2: MNHEY, SMNVEV (reference sequence). V shed 3 bases and J shed 4 bases, with 7 bases lying between them. This CDR3 spans 13 amino acids.

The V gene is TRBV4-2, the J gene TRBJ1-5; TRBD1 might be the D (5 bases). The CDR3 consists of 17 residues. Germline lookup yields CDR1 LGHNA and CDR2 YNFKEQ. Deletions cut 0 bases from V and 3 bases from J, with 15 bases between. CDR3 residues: CASSQDLAGRLNQPQHF. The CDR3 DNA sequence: TGTGCCAGCAGCCAAGATCTTGCGGGACGTCTCAATCAGCCCCAGCATTTT.

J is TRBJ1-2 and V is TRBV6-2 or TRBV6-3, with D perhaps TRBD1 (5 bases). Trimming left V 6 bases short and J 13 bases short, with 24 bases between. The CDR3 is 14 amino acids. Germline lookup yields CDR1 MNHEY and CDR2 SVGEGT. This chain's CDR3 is CASSSSGTVIGSTF. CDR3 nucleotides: TGTGCCAGCAGCTCCTCCGGGACCGTAATAGGTTCCACCTTC.

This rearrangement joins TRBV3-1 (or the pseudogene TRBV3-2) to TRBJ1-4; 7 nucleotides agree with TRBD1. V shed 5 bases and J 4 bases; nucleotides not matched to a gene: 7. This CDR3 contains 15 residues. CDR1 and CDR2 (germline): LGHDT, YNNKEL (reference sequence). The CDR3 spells CASSFATGVNEKLFF. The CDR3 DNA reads TGTGCCAGCAGCTTTGCTACAGGGGTTAATGAAAAACTGTTTTTT.

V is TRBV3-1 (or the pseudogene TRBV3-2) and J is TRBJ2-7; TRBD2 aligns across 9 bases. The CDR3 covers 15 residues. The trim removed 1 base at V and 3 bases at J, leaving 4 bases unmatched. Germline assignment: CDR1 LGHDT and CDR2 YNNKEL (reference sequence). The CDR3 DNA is TGTGCCAGCAGCCAAGTTGGGACTAGCAGCTACGAGCAGTACTTC. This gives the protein CASSQVGTSSYEQYF.